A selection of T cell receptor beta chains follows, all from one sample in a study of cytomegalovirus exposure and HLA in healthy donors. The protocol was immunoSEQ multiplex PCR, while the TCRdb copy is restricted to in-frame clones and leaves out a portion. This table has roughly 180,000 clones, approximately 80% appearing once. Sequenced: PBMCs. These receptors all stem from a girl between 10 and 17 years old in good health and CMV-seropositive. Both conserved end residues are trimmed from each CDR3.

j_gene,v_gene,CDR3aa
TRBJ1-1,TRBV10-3,AIRDGQGRAEAF
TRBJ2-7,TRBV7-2,ASSDGLARYYEQY
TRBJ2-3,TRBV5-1,ASSSEGLAGADTQY
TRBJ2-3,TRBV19,ASMPSGNTDTQY
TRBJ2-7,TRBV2,ASSGTTYEQY
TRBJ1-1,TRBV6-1,ASSATELFGAF
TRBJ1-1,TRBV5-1,ASSLYRGGTEAF
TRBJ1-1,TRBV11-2,ASSISGGAAF
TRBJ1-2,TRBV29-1,SVRESGYT
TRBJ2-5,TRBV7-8,ASTWQETQY
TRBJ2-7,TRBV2,ASSGSDRGSYEQY
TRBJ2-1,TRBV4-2,ASAQPGGEINEQF
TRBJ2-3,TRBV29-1,SVESRQGGDTQY
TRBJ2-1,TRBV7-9,ASSLIRLAEDNEQF
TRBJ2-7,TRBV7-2,ASSWAGLGHIEQY
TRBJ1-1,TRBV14,ASSQGGALGTEAF
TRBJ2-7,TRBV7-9,SSSLDANEQY
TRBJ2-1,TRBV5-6,ASSLGLAAHNEQF
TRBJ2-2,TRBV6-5,ASSYSSSGISGELF
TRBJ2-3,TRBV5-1,ASSPHLGTNPVTQY
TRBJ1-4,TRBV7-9,SSSLGTFWGEKLF
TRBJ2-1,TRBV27,ASRTGVFNEQF
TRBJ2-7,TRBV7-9,ASSLVEREY
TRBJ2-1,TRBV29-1,SVVTSAPPRNEQF
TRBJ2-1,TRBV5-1,ASSSLGGSSYNEQF
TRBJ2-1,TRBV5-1,ASSLATSGNEQF
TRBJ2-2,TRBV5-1,ASRYGQNTGELF
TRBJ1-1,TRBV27,ASSFIGVTEAF
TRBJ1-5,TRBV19,ASSIRGQGSNQPQH
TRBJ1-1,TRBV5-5,ASSLRDRGYTEAF
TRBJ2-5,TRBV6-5,ASSRDRVETQY
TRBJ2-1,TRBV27,ASSLLAGDHNEQF
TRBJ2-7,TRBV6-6,ASSGVGHYEQY
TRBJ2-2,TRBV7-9,ASSYRDSLNTGELF
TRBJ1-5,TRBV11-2,ASSLDPGQPQH
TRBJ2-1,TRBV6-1,ASSRLAGVYEQF
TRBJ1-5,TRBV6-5,ASRRTGSSNQPQH
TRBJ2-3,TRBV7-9,ASSSSFGRRTDTQY
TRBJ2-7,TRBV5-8,ASSLVWGLAGLGNEQY
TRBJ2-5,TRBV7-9,ASSLRAGEGETQY
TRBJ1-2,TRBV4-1,ASSPRWGGGYGYT
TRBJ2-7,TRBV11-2,ASSLEAGHPLYEQY
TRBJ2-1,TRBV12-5,ASGATSGRALEQF
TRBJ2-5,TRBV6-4,ASAREEKETQY
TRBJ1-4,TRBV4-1,ASSPRSAMATDEKLF
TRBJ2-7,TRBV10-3,AISRVTLSYEQY
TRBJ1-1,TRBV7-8,ASSSWTGMNTEAF
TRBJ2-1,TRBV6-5,ASSFGGSYNEQF
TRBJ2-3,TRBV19,ASSPGLAGGTDTQY
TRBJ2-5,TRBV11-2,ASSPVGQGGGGTQY
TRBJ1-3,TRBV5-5,ASSPMSSGNTIY
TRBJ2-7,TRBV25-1,ASSDFSYEQY
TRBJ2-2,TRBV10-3,AISRANTGELF
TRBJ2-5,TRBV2,ASMSRRESQETQY
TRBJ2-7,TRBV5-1,ASSLRPGGRSSEQY